This passage covers 18 T cell receptor beta chains from one sample sequenced in a study of OX40 agonist ivuxolimab in advanced cancers. Repertoires were generated with immunoSEQ multiplex PCR, while TCRdb's copy carries only in-frame clones and drops some. The sample carries 100,000 or so clones, around 85% recorded once. The sample in question was CD4+ or CD8+ T cells sorted from blood, obtained in a trial of the OX40 agonist ivuxolimab. Every receptor here comes from an adult with an advanced solid tumor such as melanoma, head and neck, liver or kidney cancer.

V is TRBV27 and J is TRBJ2-5, with 11 bases aligning to TRBD2. This CDR3 is 17 amino acids long. The trim removed 8 bases at V and 7 bases at J, leaving 18 bases unmatched. Germline V gene lookup returns CDR1 MNHEY and CDR2 SMNVEV (reference sequence). CDR3 amino acids: CASVETSGASRRGTQYF. DNA for the CDR3: TGTGCCAGCGTGGAGACTAGCGGGGCCTCCCGGAGAGGGACCCAGTACTTC.

This sequence joins TRBV6-5 and TRBJ1-2, with D possibly TRBD1 on 6 matching bases. The germline V and J ends were trimmed by 6 bases and 8 bases, with 16 bases remaining between them. CDR3 length equals 13 residues. Per germline, CDR1 MNHEY and CDR2 SVGAGI. The CDR3 is CASSPGGGWGYTF. CDR3 nucleotide sequence: TGTGCCAGCAGCCCAGGTGGGGGCTGGGGCTACACCTTC.

The chain combines TRBV10-1 with TRBJ2-1, with D uncertain. Germline V CDR1 and CDR2: WNHNN, SYGVQD (reference sequence). The CDR3 totals 16 residues. Trimming left V 4 bases short and J 0 bases short, with 13 bases between. The CDR3 DNA reads as TGCGCCAGCAGTGGTGTAGGACCGAGCTCCTACAATGAGCAGTTCTTC. It codes for CASSGVGPSSYNEQFF.

V and J are TRBV2 and TRBJ2-2, with 7 bases lining up with TRBD1. Germline CDR1 reads SNHLY; CDR2 reads FYNNEI. V lost 6 bases and J lost 4; bases outside the gene matches: 2. The CDR3 consists of 13 residues. CDR3 amino acids: CASRAGGTGELFF. The CDR3 nucleotides are TGTGCCAGCAGAGCAGGGGGCACCGGGGAGCTGTTTTTT.

The V call is TRBV2, the J call TRBJ1-1, with D perhaps matching TRBD1 (6 bases). CDR3 size: 14 residues. Trimming stripped 7 bases from V and 1 base from J, with 13 bases between. CDR1 is SNHLY and CDR2 is FYNNEI in the germline V gene. The CDR3 region is CASKLRGPNTEAFF. In DNA form, the CDR3 reads TGTGCCAGCAAGCTCCGGGGGCCGAACACTGAAGCTTTCTTT.

This chain links TRBV7-6 with TRBJ1-4; possible D gene TRBD1, 5 bases. The germline V and J ends were trimmed by 8 bases and 4 bases, with 17 bases remaining between them. CDR1 SGHVS and CDR2 FNYEAQ come from the germline V gene. There are 15 residues in the CDR3. The CDR3 loop is CASGATAASNEKLFF. CDR3 nucleotide sequence: TGTGCCAGCGGGGCGACGGCCGCTAGTAATGAAAAACTGTTTTTT.

This sequence joins TRBV27 and TRBJ1-5, with D hard to call. The CDR3 is made up of 12 amino acids. Germline-derived CDR1 and CDR2 are MNHEY and SMNVEV (reference sequence). V lost 6 bases and J lost 4, with 7 bases in between. The CDR3 here is CASRSGNQPQHF. CDR3 DNA: TGTGCCAGCAGATCAGGAAATCAGCCCCAGCATTTT.

The rearrangement links TRBV29-1 to TRBJ2-4; D is uncertain. Germline V CDR1 and CDR2: SQVTM, ANQGSEA. This CDR3 comprises 14 residues. V was shortened by 7 bases and J by 5 bases, with 18 bases between the two germline ends. CDR3 in amino acids: CSAKNPLGENIQYF. In nucleotides, the CDR3 is TGCAGCGCCAAGAACCCACTTGGCGAAAACATTCAGTACTTC.

V gene TRBV5-4 combines with J gene TRBJ2-6; a possible D gene is TRBD1 (5 bases). Germline V gene lookup returns CDR1 SGHNT and CDR2 YYREEE (reference sequence). The CDR3 is made up of 16 amino acids. V was pared by 4 bases and J by 0 bases, with 11 bases between. DNA of the CDR3: TGTGCCAGCAGCCTCAATCAGGGCTCTGGGGCCAACGTCCTGACTTTC. This encodes CASSLNQGSGANVLTF.

The chain recombines TRBV10-3 with TRBJ1-1, with D tentatively TRBD1 (6 bases). The CDR3 covers 13 residues. V was cut by 6 bases and J by 7 bases, with 15 bases left in between. Germline assignment: CDR1 ENHRY and CDR2 SYGVKD. In nucleotides, the CDR3 is TGTGCCATCAGGGGGACACTTGGGGGTGAAGCTTTCTTT. Amino acid sequence: CAIRGTLGGEAFF.

The V gene is TRBV7-2, the J gene TRBJ2-1; TRBD1 matches 7 bases. Looked up from germline, CDR1 is SGHTA and CDR2 is FQGNSA. The V and J ends lost 3 bases and 4 bases, in that order; junction bases with no gene match: 9. CDR3 length: 16 residues. CDR3 protein: CASSFWAGTAYNEQFF. CDR3 nucleotides: TGTGCCAGCAGCTTTTGGGCCGGGACAGCATACAATGAGCAGTTCTTC. Variable domain in full (rest from reference TRBV7-2 and TRBJ2-1): GAGVSQSPSNKVTEKGKDVELRCDPISGHTALYWYRQSLGQGLEFLIYFQGNSAPDKSGLPSDRFSAERTGGSVSTLTIQRTQQEDSAVYLCASSFWAGTAYNEQFFGPGTRLTVL.

The chain combines TRBV6-1 with TRBJ2-7; 9 nucleotides line up with TRBD1. J was trimmed by 3 bases and V by 6 bases; bases with no gene match: 6. The germline V gene encodes CDR1 MNHNS and CDR2 SASEGT. The CDR3 spans 14 residues. The CDR3 nucleotides are TGTGCCAGCAGCGAGCCGGGACAGGGCTACGAGCAGTACTTC. Amino acid sequence: CASSEPGQGYEQYF.

This clone was seen a single time. The chain joins TRBV27 to TRBJ1-5; the match to TRBD1 covers 11 bases. The CDR3 consists of 18 residues. Trimming removed 0 bases from V and 6 bases from J; junction bases left unmatched: 10. The germline CDR1 and CDR2 sequences are MNHEY and SMNVEV (reference sequence). CDR3 sequence (DNA): TGTGCCAGCAGTTTATCGGCAGGACAGGGGGCGCTGGGTCAGCCCCAGCATTTT. Its protein is CASSLSAGQGALGQPQHF.

CDR3 DNA: TGTGCCACCCGTGGGGGTCGGCCAGATACGCAGTATTTT. It is translated as CATRGGRPDTQYF. This chain connects TRBV19 to TRBJ2-3, with D perhaps assigned TRBD1 or TRBD2 (5 bases each). The ends were cut back, 10 bases at V and 4 bases at J, with 15 bases in the middle. Per the germline V gene, CDR1 is LNHDA and CDR2 is SQIVND (reference sequence). This CDR3 is 13 amino acids long.

The CDR3 loop is CASSEGTLGFEKLFF. The DNA for the CDR3 is TGTGCCAGCAGTGAAGGGACCCTGGGGTTTGAAAAACTGTTTTTT. The chain couples TRBV6-1 to TRBJ1-4; D ambiguous. V was trimmed by 1 base and J by 7 bases, leaving 13 bases between them. This CDR3 spans 15 amino acids. Germline-derived CDR1 and CDR2 are MNHNS and SASEGT.

The V call is TRBV23-1, the J call TRBJ1-5; 9 bases are a match to TRBD1. TRBV23-1 is labeled an ORF, and its function is uncertain. CDR3 length: 16 residues. J was trimmed by 4 bases and V by 8 bases; bases with no gene match: 12. The CDR3 protein is CASSHPGQGGNQPQHF. In nucleotides, the CDR3 is TGCGCCAGCTCTCACCCGGGACAGGGAGGAAATCAGCCCCAGCATTTT.

This sequence joins TRBV15 and TRBJ2-3, with 11 nucleotides matching TRBD2. Germline V gene data show CDR1 as LNHNV and CDR2 as YYDKDF (reference sequence). V was pared by 2 bases and J by 6 bases, with 10 bases of the junction left unmatched. This CDR3 spans 17 amino acids. CDR3 nucleotide sequence: TGTGCCACCAGCAGACCCGGGACTAGCGGTAGGGGGGATACGCAGTATTTT. Protein sequence: CATSRPGTSGRGDTQYF.

The genes are TRBV2 and TRBJ1-1; the D gene is possibly TRBD1 (6 bases). Trimming removed 8 bases from V and 11 bases from J, with 24 bases in between. This CDR3 contains 14 residues. Germline loops: CDR1 SNHLY, CDR2 FYNNEI. In DNA, the CDR3 is TGTGCCAGCGGTGGGGACACTTGGGCTCCGGAGGCTTTCTTT. Amino acid sequence: CASGGDTWAPEAFF.